These T cell receptor beta chains were read from a single sample in a study of blood T cells in healthy people across ages. Using its own MiXCR run on the 5' RACE reads, TCRdb lists one record per CDR3 protein. The data hold about 780,000 distinct CDR3 sequences, with around 50% observed a single time. The sample consisted of blood. The origin of the receptors is a man at least 80 years old in good health. The CDR3 runs from the conserved cysteine through the conserved F or W. D genes are given only for firm matches. Size tells how often a clone was seen (once, few, many) or the class of an expanded clone, and some rows leave it out.

d_call	v_call	clone_size	j_call	cdr3_aa	cdr3_nt
TRBD2	TRBV4-3	.	TRBJ2-7	CASSQDRTSGYEQYF	TGCGCCAGCAGCCAAGATCGGACTAGCGGGTACGAGCAGTACTTC
.	TRBV12-3/TRBV12-4	few	TRBJ2-7	CASSTQGGAYEQYF	TGTGCCAGCAGTACACAGGGTGGGGCCTACGAGCAGTACTTC
.	TRBV3-1	.	TRBJ1-5	CASSQGQGSGQPQHF	TGTGCCAGCAGCCAAGGACAAGGATCAGGCCAGCCCCAGCATTTT
.	TRBV29-1	many	TRBJ2-5	CSVREETQYF	TGCAGCGTAAGAGAGGAGACCCAGTACTTC
.	TRBV20-1	.	TRBJ2-1	CSAPKVVPQLGANEQFF	TGCAGTGCTCCCAAAGTGGTACCACAATTGGGGGCCAATGAGCAGTTCTTC
TRBD2	TRBV29-1	once	TRBJ2-1	CSGGLAGYNEQFF	TGCAGCGGAGGACTAGCGGGGTACAATGAGCAGTTCTTC
.	TRBV27	.	TRBJ2-3	CASSLSRGVGGTQYF	TGCGCCAGCAGTTTATCCCGGGGCGTTGGGGGTACGCAGTATTTT
.	TRBV6-5	.	TRBJ2-3	CASSYYPGAETSTDTQYF	TGTGCCAGCAGTTACTACCCCGGGGCGGAAACTAGCACAGATACGCAGTATTTT
.	TRBV20-1	.	TRBJ2-7	CSAPASRRRSSYNEQYF	TGCAGTGCTCCAGCTAGTAGGCGGAGGAGCTCCTACAATGAGCAGTACTTC
.	TRBV7-2	few	TRBJ2-7	CASSVQAYPETYEQYF	TGTGCCAGCAGCGTACAGGCCTACCCCGAGACCTACGAGCAGTACTTC
.	TRBV2	few	TRBJ1-5	CASSREGNQPQHF	TGTGCCAGCAGCAGGGAGGGCAATCAGCCCCAGCATTTT
.	TRBV14	.	TRBJ2-3	CAGSQDIGDSIYTQYF	TGTGCCGGCAGCCAAGATATCGGTGATTCAATATATACGCAGTATTTT
TRBD2	TRBV20-1	.	TRBJ2-1	CSAFSGGTSYNEQFF	TGCAGTGCGTTTAGCGGGGGGACCTCCTACAATGAGCAGTTCTTC
.	TRBV7-2	many	TRBJ2-7	CASSPASEFDEQYF	TGTGCCAGCAGCCCGGCTAGCGAATTTGACGAGCAGTACTTC
.	TRBV12-3/TRBV12-4	few	TRBJ2-3	CASSNHPGGRSTDTQYF	TGTGCCAGCAGTAACCACCCCGGGGGGCGATCAACAGATACGCAGTATTTT
.	TRBV30	.	TRBJ2-3	CAWATGVRDTQYF	TGTGCCTGGGCGACAGGCGTTCGAGATACGCAGTATTTT
TRBD2	TRBV20-1	.	TRBJ2-5	CSASPGTSGRKTQYF	TGCAGTGCTAGCCCCGGGACTAGCGGGAGGAAGACCCAGTACTTC
.	TRBV5-1	.	TRBJ2-7	CASSESYSYEQYF	TGCGCCAGCAGCGAAAGCTACTCCTACGAGCAGTACTTC
TRBD2	TRBV5-1	many	TRBJ2-7	CASSLGGTSGTQQYF	TGCGCCAGCAGCTTGGGGGGGACTAGCGGGACGCAGCAGTACTTC
.	TRBV15	few	TRBJ2-1	CATSLSHDLNEQFF	TGTGCCACCTCTTTATCACATGATCTCAATGAGCAGTTCTTC
.	TRBV28	.	TRBJ1-2	CASSLSRRGSGYTF	TGTGCCAGCAGTTTATCGAGGCGTGGAAGTGGCTACACCTTC
TRBD2	TRBV4-3	.	TRBJ2-3	CASSQDFASGRVNTQYF	TGCGCCAGCAGCCAAGATTTTGCTAGCGGGAGGGTCAATACGCAGTATTTT
.	TRBV29-1	.	TRBJ1-1	CSVDSQGGWRAFF	TGCAGCGTAGACTCCCAGGGAGGGTGGCGAGCTTTCTTT
TRBD2	TRBV20-1	many	TRBJ2-1	CSALKGGRAYNEQFF	TGCAGTGCTCTCAAGGGAGGGAGGGCGTACAATGAGCAGTTCTTC
TRBD2	TRBV7-8	few	TRBJ2-5	CASSLVLAGAPETQYF	TGTGCCAGCAGCTTAGTCCTAGCGGGAGCCCCAGAGACCCAGTACTTC
.	TRBV25-1	.	TRBJ1-2	CASTPSSGRGYGYTF	TGTGCCAGCACCCCAAGTTCGGGACGGGGCTATGGCTACACCTTC
TRBD2	TRBV5-1	.	TRBJ2-1	CASSTSMLRGGYNEQFF	TGCGCCAGCAGCACTTCCATGCTGCGGGGGGGTTATAATGAGCAGTTCTTC
.	TRBV6-5	.	TRBJ2-2	CASSDSRSGELFF	TGTGCCAGCAGTGACTCGAGATCCGGGGAGCTGTTTTTT
TRBD1	TRBV5-1	once	TRBJ2-1	CASSLDRGGEDEQFF	TGCGCCAGCAGCTTGGACAGGGGTGGGGAAGACGAGCAGTTCTTC
TRBD2	TRBV24-1	.	TRBJ2-1	CATSDRTSGGDNEQFF	TGTGCCACCAGTGATCGGACTAGCGGGGGGGACAATGAGCAGTTCTTC
.	TRBV30	.	TRBJ2-7	CAWKGGNYEQYF	TGTGCCTGGAAGGGCGGAAACTACGAGCAGTACTTC
.	TRBV7-2	.	TRBJ2-2	CASSVQGGVGELFF	TGTGCCAGCAGCGTACAGGGTGGGGTCGGGGAGCTGTTTTTT
.	TRBV27	.	TRBJ2-2	CASSSFGGHNTGELFF	TGTGCCAGCAGTTCTTTCGGGGGCCATAACACCGGGGAGCTGTTTTTT
.	TRBV18	.	TRBJ2-1	CASSPDPRGQFF	TGTGCCAGCTCACCAGATCCCAGGGGGCAGTTCTTC
.	TRBV21-1	.	TRBJ2-5	CASSNSPGAHFMNGETQYF	TGTGCCAGCAGCAACTCCCCCGGGGCGCACTTCATGAATGGGGAGACCCAGTACTTC
.	TRBV12-3/TRBV12-4	.	TRBJ1-6	CASSWMGSNSPLHF	TGTGCCAGCAGTTGGATGGGCTCTAATTCACCCCTCCACTTT
.	TRBV5-1	.	TRBJ2-1	CASSLDGARPLERFF	TGCGCCAGCAGCTTGGATGGGGCGCGGCCACTGGAGCGGTTCTTC
TRBD2	TRBV29-1	few	TRBJ2-3	CSVLKAGGSTDTQYF	TGCAGCGTTCTCAAGGCGGGAGGGAGCACAGATACGCAGTATTTT
.	TRBV5-1	.	TRBJ2-3	CASTPSGTDTQYF	TGCGCCAGCACCCCTTCGGGTACAGATACGCAGTATTTT
.	TRBV10-3	.	TRBJ1-5	CAISVDGDQPQHF	TGTGCCATCAGTGTGGACGGAGATCAGCCCCAGCATTTT
TRBD2	TRBV29-1	many	TRBJ2-3	CSVEEGGSQADTQYF	TGCAGCGTTGAAGAGGGGGGGAGTCAGGCAGATACGCAGTATTTT
.	TRBV5-1	once	TRBJ2-3	CASSLEVTTDTQYF	TGCGCCAGCAGCTTGGAAGTCACCACAGATACGCAGTATTTT
TRBD1	TRBV27	.	TRBJ2-2	CASSYGTANTGELFF	TGTGCCAGCAGTTACGGGACAGCCAACACCGGGGAGCTGTTTTTT
.	TRBV18	.	TRBJ1-4	CASSPVQGGEKLFF	TGTGCCAGCTCACCAGTTCAGGGTGGTGAAAAACTGTTTTTT
.	TRBV18	many	TRBJ2-1	CASSSLADPSTDEQFF	TGTGCCAGCTCATCATTAGCGGATCCCTCCACGGATGAGCAGTTCTTC
TRBD2	TRBV15	.	TRBJ2-1	CATSRERLAAYNEQFF	TGTGCCACCAGCAGAGAGAGACTAGCGGCCTACAATGAGCAGTTCTTC
.	TRBV9	many	TRBJ2-1	CASSVVPGAYNEQFF	TGTGCCAGCAGCGTAGTACCGGGGGCCTACAATGAGCAGTTCTTC
.	TRBV7-2	.	TRBJ2-3	CASCRGPSTDTQYF	TGTGCCAGCTGTCGAGGACCCAGCACAGATACGCAGTATTTT
TRBD1	TRBV5-5	.	TRBJ2-1	CASSFRQGPYNEQFF	TGTGCCAGCAGTTTTCGACAGGGCCCTTACAATGAGCAGTTCTTC